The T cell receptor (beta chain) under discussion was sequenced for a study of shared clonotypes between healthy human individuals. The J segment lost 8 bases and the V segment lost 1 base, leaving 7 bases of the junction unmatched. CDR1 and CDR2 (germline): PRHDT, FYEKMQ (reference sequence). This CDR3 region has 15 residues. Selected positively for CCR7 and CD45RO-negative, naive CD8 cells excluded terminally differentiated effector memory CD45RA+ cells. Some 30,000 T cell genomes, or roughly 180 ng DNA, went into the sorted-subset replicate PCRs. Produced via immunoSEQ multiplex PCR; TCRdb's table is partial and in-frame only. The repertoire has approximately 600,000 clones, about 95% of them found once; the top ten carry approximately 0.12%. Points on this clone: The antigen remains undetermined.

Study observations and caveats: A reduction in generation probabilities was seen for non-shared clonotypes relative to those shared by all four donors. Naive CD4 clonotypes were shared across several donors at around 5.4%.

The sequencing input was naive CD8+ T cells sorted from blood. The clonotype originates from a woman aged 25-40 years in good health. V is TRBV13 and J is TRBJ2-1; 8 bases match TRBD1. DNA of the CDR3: TGTGCCAGCAGCTTAGCGTCAGGGGGCATCGATGAGCAGTTCTTC. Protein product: CASSLASGGIDEQFF.